Listed below are T cell receptor beta chains from one sample, sequenced in a study of T cells in Graves' hyperthyroidism and ophthalmopathy. TCRdb re-called the multiplex PCR reads through MiXCR, storing one row per CDR3 protein. The sample has roughly 300,000 distinct CDR3 sequences; under 25% are singletons. What was sequenced was blood. These receptors were taken from a woman in her forties or fifties with Graves' hyperthyroidism. Both conserved end residues are part of each CDR3. Each record gives: J gene, D gene, clone size, V gene, CDR3 protein, CDR3 DNA. The D gene is left open where the match is weak. Expanded clones are given a class, and other clones once, few, many or no size at all.

j_gene: TRBJ1-5; d_gene: -; abundance: -; v_gene: TRBV29-1; CDR3aa: CSVATENPNQPQHF; CDR3nt: TGCAGCGTTGCCACAGAAAACCCAAATCAGCCCCAGCATTTT
j_gene: TRBJ2-2; d_gene: TRBD1; abundance: -; v_gene: TRBV6-4; CDR3aa: CASSEVQGSGELFF; CDR3nt: TGTGCCAGCAGTGAAGTACAGGGGTCCGGGGAGCTGTTTTTT
j_gene: TRBJ1-1; d_gene: -; abundance: few; v_gene: TRBV7-2; CDR3aa: CASSLAGLEAFF; CDR3nt: TGTGCCAGCAGCTTAGCCGGGCTTGAAGCTTTCTTT
j_gene: TRBJ2-7; d_gene: TRBD1; abundance: -; v_gene: TRBV11-3; CDR3aa: CASSPLPRGGFGSYEQYF; CDR3nt: TGTGCCAGCTCACCTTTACCCAGAGGGGGCTTCGGCTCCTACGAGCAGTACTTC
j_gene: TRBJ2-1; d_gene: -; abundance: -; v_gene: TRBV28; CDR3aa: CASPLATAYNEQFF; CDR3nt: TGTGCCAGCCCGCTAGCGACCGCCTACAATGAGCAGTTCTTC
j_gene: TRBJ2-7; d_gene: -; abundance: many; v_gene: TRBV3-1; CDR3aa: CASSPRGAGSGEQYF; CDR3nt: TGTGCCAGCAGCCCCCGTGGGGCAGGTTCCGGAGAGCAGTACTTC
j_gene: TRBJ2-1; d_gene: TRBD1; abundance: -; v_gene: TRBV20-1; CDR3aa: CSARGGTGPKSERANEQFF; CDR3nt: TGCAGTGCAAGAGGGGGGACAGGGCCTAAGAGCGAGAGAGCCAATGAGCAGTTCTTC
j_gene: TRBJ2-3; d_gene: TRBD2; abundance: few; v_gene: TRBV9; CDR3aa: CASSEASGSFPDTQYF; CDR3nt: TGTGCCAGCAGCGAGGCTAGCGGGAGTTTTCCAGATACGCAGTATTTT
j_gene: TRBJ1-2; d_gene: -; abundance: many; v_gene: TRBV28; CDR3aa: CASNEIRGYTF; CDR3nt: TGTGCCAGCAATGAAATTAGGGGCTACACCTTC
j_gene: TRBJ1-3; d_gene: -; abundance: -; v_gene: TRBV5-1; CDR3aa: CASSLSFPGSGNTIYF; CDR3nt: TGCGCCAGCAGCTTGTCGTTTCCCGGCTCTGGAAACACCATATATTTT